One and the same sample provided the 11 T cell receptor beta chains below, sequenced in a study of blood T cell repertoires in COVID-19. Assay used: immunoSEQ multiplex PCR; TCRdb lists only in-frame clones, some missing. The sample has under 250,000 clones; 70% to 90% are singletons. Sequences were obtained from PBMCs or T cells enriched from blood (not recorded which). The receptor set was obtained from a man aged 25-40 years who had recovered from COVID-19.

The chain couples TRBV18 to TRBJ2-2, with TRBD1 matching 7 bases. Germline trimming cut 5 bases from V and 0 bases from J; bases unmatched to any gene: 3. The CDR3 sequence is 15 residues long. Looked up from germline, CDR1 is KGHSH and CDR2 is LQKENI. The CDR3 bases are TGTGCCAGCTCAGAAGGGACAGCGAACACCGGGGAGCTGTTTTTT. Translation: CASSEGTANTGELFF.

The CDR3 region has the DNA TGTGCCAGCAGCGTATACCCCGGCTCCTACGAGCAGTACTTC. Translated, it gives CASSVYPGSYEQYF. The V gene is TRBV9, the J gene TRBJ2-7; no definite D call. The CDR3 runs to 14 residues. Germline loops: CDR1 SGDLS, CDR2 YYNGEE. The V end was cut by 1 base, the J end by 0 bases, with 8 bases between.

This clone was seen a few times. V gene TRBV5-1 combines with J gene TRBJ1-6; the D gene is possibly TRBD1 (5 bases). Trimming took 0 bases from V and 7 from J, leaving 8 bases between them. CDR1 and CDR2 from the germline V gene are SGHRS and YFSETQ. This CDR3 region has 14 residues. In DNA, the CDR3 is TGCGCCAGCAGCTTGGACCAGGGAAATTCACCCCTCCACTTT. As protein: CASSLDQGNSPLHF.

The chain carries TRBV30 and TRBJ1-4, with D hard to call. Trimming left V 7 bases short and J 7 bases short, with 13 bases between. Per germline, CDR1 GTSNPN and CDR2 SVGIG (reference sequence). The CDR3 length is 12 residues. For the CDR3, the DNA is TGTGCCTCTTCCGCGGGAGGTGAAAAACTGTTTTTT. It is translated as CASSAGGEKLFF.

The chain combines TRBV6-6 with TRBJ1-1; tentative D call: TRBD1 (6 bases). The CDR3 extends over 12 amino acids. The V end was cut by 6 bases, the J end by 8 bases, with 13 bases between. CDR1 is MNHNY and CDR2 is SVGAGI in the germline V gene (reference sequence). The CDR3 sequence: CASRKTGSEAFF. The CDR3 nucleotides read TGTGCCAGCAGGAAGACAGGTTCCGAAGCTTTCTTT.

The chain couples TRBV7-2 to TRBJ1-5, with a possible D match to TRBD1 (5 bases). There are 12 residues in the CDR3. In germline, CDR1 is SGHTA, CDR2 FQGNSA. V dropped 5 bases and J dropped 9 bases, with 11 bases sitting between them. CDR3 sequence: CASSAYGGPQHF. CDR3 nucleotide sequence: TGTGCCAGCAGCGCCTACGGGGGGCCCCAGCATTTT.

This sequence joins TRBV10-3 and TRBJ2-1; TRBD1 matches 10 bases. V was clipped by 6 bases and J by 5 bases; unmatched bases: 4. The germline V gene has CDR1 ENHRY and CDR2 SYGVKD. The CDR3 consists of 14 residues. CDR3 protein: CAIRGGTGDNEQFF. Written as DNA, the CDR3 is TGTGCCATCAGGGGTGGGACAGGGGACAATGAGCAGTTCTTC.

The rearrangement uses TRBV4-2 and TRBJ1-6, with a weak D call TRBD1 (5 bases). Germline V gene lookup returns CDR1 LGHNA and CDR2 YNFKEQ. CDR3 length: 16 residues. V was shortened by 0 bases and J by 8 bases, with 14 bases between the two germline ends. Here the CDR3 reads CASSQDVGGIDSPLHF. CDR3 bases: TGTGCCAGCAGCCAAGATGTGGGGGGAATTGATTCACCCCTCCACTTT.

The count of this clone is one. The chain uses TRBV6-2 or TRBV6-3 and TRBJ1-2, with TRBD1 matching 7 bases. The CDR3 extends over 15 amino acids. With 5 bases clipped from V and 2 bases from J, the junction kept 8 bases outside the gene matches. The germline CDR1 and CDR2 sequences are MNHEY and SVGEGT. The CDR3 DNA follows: TGTGCCAGCAGTCTCGGGGACAGACCAAACTATGGCTACACCTTC. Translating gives CASSLGDRPNYGYTF.

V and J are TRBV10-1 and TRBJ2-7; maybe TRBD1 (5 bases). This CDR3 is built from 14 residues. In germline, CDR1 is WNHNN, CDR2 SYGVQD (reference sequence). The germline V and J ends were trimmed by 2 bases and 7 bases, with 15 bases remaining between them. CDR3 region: CASSELSQGLEQYF. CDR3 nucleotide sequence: TGCGCCAGCAGTGAGCTCTCCCAGGGATTGGAGCAGTACTTC.

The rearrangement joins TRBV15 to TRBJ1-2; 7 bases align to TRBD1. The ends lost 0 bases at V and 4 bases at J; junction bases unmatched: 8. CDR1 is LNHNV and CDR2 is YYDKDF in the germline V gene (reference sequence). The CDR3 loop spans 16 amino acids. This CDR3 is CATSRERGQQSYGYTF. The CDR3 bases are TGTGCCACCAGCAGAGAAAGGGGACAGCAATCCTATGGCTACACCTTC.